One and the same sample provided the 26 T cell receptor beta chains below, sequenced in a study of blood T cell repertoires in COVID-19. Clones were sequenced by immunoSEQ multiplex PCR, and TCRdb holds only the in-frame ones, with some missing. This table has 130,000 to 150,000 clones, 88% appearing once. The specimen sequenced was peripheral blood. The receptors come from a man aged 50 to 59 with active or convalescent COVID-19.

The rearrangement uses TRBV28 and TRBJ1-1, with D possibly being TRBD1 (5 bases). The CDR3 spans 12 residues. The V gene lost 7 bases and the J gene lost 8 bases, with 14 bases spanning the gap. Germline V gives CDR1 MDHEN, CDR2 SYDVKM. The DNA of the CDR3 is TGTGCCAGCACAAAATGGGGGGGGGAAGCTTTCTTT. Protein product: CASTKWGGEAFF.

This clone was counted between two and nine times. The V and J genes are TRBV14 and TRBJ1-1; 8 bases line up with TRBD1. Germline V CDR1 and CDR2: SGHDN, FVKESK. The CDR3 extends over 15 amino acids. With V trimmed by 4 bases and J by 5 bases, 9 bases remained unmatched. Here the CDR3 DNA reads TGTGCCAGCAGCCGAATGGACAGGGTCCGGACTGAAGCTTTCTTT. It codes for CASSRMDRVRTEAFF.

The chain recombines TRBV5-1 with TRBJ2-3; 10 positions agree with TRBD1. Germline V gene sequence: CDR1 SGHRS, CDR2 YFSETQ. The CDR3 runs to 14 residues. V was pared by 4 bases and J by 4 bases, with 3 bases of the junction left unmatched. CDR3 region: CASSRDRGADTQYF. CDR3 DNA: TGCGCCAGCAGCCGGGACAGGGGAGCAGATACGCAGTATTTT.

The chain recombines TRBV5-6 with TRBJ2-3; 10 bases agree with TRBD2. This CDR3 spans 16 amino acids. J was trimmed by 5 bases and V by 1 base; bases with no gene match: 7. CDR1 is SGHDT, CDR2 YYEEEE, per germline. As DNA, the CDR3 is TGTGCCAGCAGCTTGCGTCTAGCGGGAGTACTAGATACGCAGTATTTT. Translated, it gives CASSLRLAGVLDTQYF. The variable domain in full, completed from reference TRBV5-6 and TRBJ2-3, reads DAGVTQSPTHLIKTRGQQVTLRCSPKSGHDTVSWYQQALGQGPQFIFQYYEEEERQRGNFPDRFSGHQFPNYSSELNVNALLLGDSALYLCASSLRLAGVLDTQYFGPGTRLTVL.

The V call is TRBV15, the J call TRBJ2-6; perhaps TRBD1 as D (6 bases). Deletions cut 0 bases from V and 0 bases from J, with 18 bases between. Germline CDR1 is LNHNV and CDR2 is YYDKDF (reference sequence). There are 20 residues in the CDR3. CDR3 in DNA: TGTGCCACCAGCAGAGATAGGCCAGGGGTTGTTGTCTCTGGGGCCAACGTCCTGACTTTC. Translated: CATSRDRPGVVVSGANVLTF.

The chain recombines TRBV3-1 (or the pseudogene TRBV3-2) with TRBJ1-5; 7 bases are a match to TRBD1. After removal of 4 bases from V and 1 base from J, the junction contained 7 bases not matched to a gene. The CDR3 runs to 16 residues. Per germline, CDR1 LGHDT and CDR2 YNNKEL (reference sequence). This CDR3 reads CASSRLGQVSNQPQHF. The CDR3 DNA follows: TGTGCCAGCAGCCGCTTAGGACAGGTAAGCAATCAGCCCCAGCATTTT.

Notes on this clone: This CDR3 is also generated by other DNA sequences in the sample. This chain joins TRBV28 and TRBJ1-2, with 9 bases matching TRBD1. Germline lookup yields CDR1 MDHEN and CDR2 SYDVKM. The CDR3 consists of 13 residues. The J segment lost 5 bases and the V segment lost 4 bases, leaving 2 bases of the junction unmatched. The CDR3 bases are TGTGCCAGCAGTTCGGGACAGGGTTATGGCTACACCTTC. Its translation: CASSSGQGYGYTF.

The chain has TRBV6-5 and TRBJ2-1; perhaps TRBD1 as D (5 bases). The CDR3 has 15 residues. Trimming took 6 bases from V and 0 from J, leaving 12 bases between them. In germline, CDR1 is MNHEY, CDR2 SVGAGI. The CDR3 region is CASSRTFSSYNEQFF. CDR3 sequence (DNA): TGTGCCAGCAGCCGGACATTTAGCTCCTACAATGAGCAGTTCTTC.

The J gene is TRBJ1-6, the V gene TRBV19; D is unclear. The CDR3 totals 12 residues. With 6 bases removed from V and 8 bases from J, the gap between germline ends came to 8 bases. CDR1 is LNHDA and CDR2 is SQIVND in the germline V gene (reference sequence). The CDR3 is CASREGYSPLHF. The CDR3, as DNA: TGTGCCAGTAGGGAGGGATATTCACCCCTCCACTTT.

The V and J genes are TRBV2 and TRBJ2-3, with D possibly being TRBD1 (6 bases). CDR3 length: 14 amino acids. V lost 7 bases and J lost 5, with 16 bases in between. The germline V gene has CDR1 SNHLY and CDR2 FYNNEI. The DNA for the CDR3 is TGTGCCAGCAAGTTTCAGGGGTCCCGAGATACGCAGTATTTT. Translating it yields CASKFQGSRDTQYF.

The chain has TRBV19 and TRBJ1-2, with a possible D match to TRBD1 (5 bases). The CDR3 covers 15 residues. The V gene's germline CDR1 is LNHDA and CDR2 SQIVND (reference sequence). Trimming took off 7 bases at V and 0 bases at J, with 15 bases between the two ends. The CDR3, as DNA: TGTGCCAGTAAACAACAACGACAGTCTAACTATGGCTACACCTTC. Amino acids: CASKQQRQSNYGYTF.

V and J are TRBV4-3 and TRBJ1-1, with D hard to call. Germline CDR1 LGHNA, CDR2 YSLEER. The V gene lost 4 bases and the J gene lost 1 base, with 10 bases spanning the gap. This CDR3 region has 14 residues. The CDR3 DNA sequence: TGCGCCAGCAGCCCCCGACCGGGGAACACTGAAGCTTTCTTT. Protein sequence: CASSPRPGNTEAFF.

The V and J genes are TRBV11-2 and TRBJ1-1; 7 bases are a match to TRBD1. The junction had 14 bases not matched to a gene; V was cut back by 4 bases and J by 6 bases. Germline CDR1 reads SGHAT; CDR2 reads FQNNGV. The CDR3 extends over 16 amino acids. DNA for the CDR3: TGTGCCAGCAGCTCCTGGCCTACAGGGGTTTTGGCTGAAGCTTTCTTT. Its translation: CASSSWPTGVLAEAFF.

The rearrangement uses TRBV7-3 and TRBJ2-1, with TRBD2 identical over 8 bases. This CDR3 comprises 12 residues. Germline assignment: CDR1 SGHTA and CDR2 FQGTGA. V lost 5 bases to trimming and J lost 6 bases; unmatched junction nucleotides: 0. The CDR3 region has the DNA TGTGCCAGCAGCGGGACTAGCAATGAGCAGTTCTTC. Amino acid sequence: CASSGTSNEQFF.

The rearrangement joins TRBV2 to TRBJ2-7; D is unclear. The V and J ends lost 0 bases and 4 bases respectively, with 7 bases between them. This CDR3 comprises 13 residues. Germline V CDR1 and CDR2: SNHLY, FYNNEI. CDR3 nucleotide sequence: TGTGCCAGCAGTGAAGCGAACAAATACGAGCAGTACTTC. It specifies CASSEANKYEQYF.

The V call is TRBV27, the J call TRBJ1-5, with 7 bases aligning to TRBD1. This CDR3 has 16 amino acids. V trimming: 5 bases; J trimming: 3 bases; junction bases outside the gene matches: 10. Germline values: CDR1 MNHEY, CDR2 SMNVEV (reference sequence). Here the CDR3 reads CASSPTGAGYNQPQHF. The DNA for the CDR3 is TGTGCCAGCAGTCCCACAGGGGCAGGATACAATCAGCCCCAGCATTTT.

There are a few counts of this clone. The V and J genes are TRBV27 and TRBJ2-5; 12 bases are shared with TRBD2. The germline V gene has CDR1 MNHEY and CDR2 SMNVEV (reference sequence). The CDR3 covers 17 residues. Trimming cost V 0 bases and J 4 bases; bases outside gene matches: 6. DNA for the CDR3: TGTGCCAGCAGTTTATCCCCCCAACTAGCGGGAGGAGAGACCCAGTACTTC. It codes for CASSLSPQLAGGETQYF.

The V and J genes are TRBV3-1 (or the pseudogene TRBV3-2) and TRBJ1-2; tentative D call: TRBD1 (6 bases). The V gene lost 3 bases and the J gene lost 4 bases, with 12 bases spanning the gap. In germline, CDR1 is LGHDT, CDR2 YNNKEL (reference sequence). The CDR3 loop spans 14 amino acids. In nucleotides, the CDR3 is TGTGCCAGCAGCCACCTAACAGGGTCCTATGGCTACACCTTC. Amino acids: CASSHLTGSYGYTF.

This clone appeared a single time. The chain has TRBV19 and TRBJ1-1, with D uncertain. Germline CDR1 and CDR2: LNHDA and SQIVND (reference sequence). V dropped 3 bases and J dropped 7 bases, with 9 bases sitting between them. This CDR3 is built from 12 residues. The CDR3 DNA reads as TGTGCCAGTAGTATGAGAGGATTTGAAGCTTTCTTT. This translates into CASSMRGFEAFF.

In nucleotides, the CDR3 is TGTGCCAGCAAATATGGGGACACATACGAGCAGTACTTC. Translation gives CASKYGDTYEQYF. This chain uses TRBV6-5 with TRBJ2-7, with D maybe TRBD1 (6 bases). Trimming removed 7 bases at V and 4 bases at J, with 14 bases between. Looked up from germline, CDR1 is MNHEY and CDR2 is SVGAGI. This CDR3 is 13 amino acids long.

There are a few counts of this clone. The chain joins TRBV4-1 to TRBJ2-2, with TRBD2 identical over 10 bases. The length of the CDR3 is 16 residues. V shed 3 bases, J shed 4 bases, and the junction held 5 bases outside the gene matches. Germline CDR1 MGHRA, CDR2 YSYEKL. CDR3 amino acids: CASSHTGTSVTGELFF. CDR3 DNA sequence: TGCGCCAGCAGCCATACCGGGACTAGCGTCACCGGGGAGCTGTTTTTT.

The rearrangement joins TRBV4-1 to TRBJ2-7, with 7 bases lining up with TRBD2. The CDR3 loop spans 18 amino acids. J gave up 0 bases and V 3 bases, and 14 bases lay outside the gene matches. CDR1 is MGHRA and CDR2 is YSYEKL in the germline V gene. CDR3 coding DNA: TGCGCCAGCAGCCACGGGAGCGGGCTAGCGGTGAGCTCCTACGAGCAGTACTTC. This translates into CASSHGSGLAVSSYEQYF.

The rearrangement joins TRBV5-6 to TRBJ2-7; D is possibly TRBD2 (6 bases). This CDR3 region has 13 residues. Trimming cost V 0 bases and J 5 bases, with 9 bases left between them. Germline CDR1 reads SGHDT; CDR2 reads YYEEEE. Here the CDR3 DNA reads TGTGCCAGCAGCTTGGCCCCGGGGGACGAGCAGTACTTC. This encodes CASSLAPGDEQYF.

The CDR3 DNA is TGTGCCAGCAGTCCGACGAGCCGGGGACTAGCGGGAGGAGGAGATACGCAGTATTTT. It is translated as CASSPTSRGLAGGGDTQYF. The chain has TRBV27 and TRBJ2-3; 15 bases match TRBD2. V lost 5 bases and J lost 5; bases outside the gene matches: 14. The length of the CDR3 is 19 residues. Per the germline V gene, CDR1 is MNHEY and CDR2 is SMNVEV (reference sequence).

This chain links TRBV2 with TRBJ2-1, with TRBD2 matching 10 bases. This CDR3 spans 13 amino acids. Unmatched junction bases numbered 7, after V lost 7 bases and J lost 10 bases. Looked up from germline, CDR1 is SNHLY and CDR2 is FYNNEI. The CDR3 here is CASTQREGLEQFF. The CDR3 DNA follows: TGTGCCAGCACACAGCGGGAGGGTTTGGAGCAGTTCTTC.

V gene TRBV6-1 combines with J gene TRBJ1-6; no clear D. The CDR3 has 15 amino acids. The V and J ends lost 4 bases and 0 bases respectively, with 7 bases between them. CDR1 and CDR2 from the germline V gene are MNHNS and SASEGT. The CDR3 sequence: CASSAGSSYNSPLHF. CDR3 DNA sequence: TGTGCCAGCAGTGCCGGTAGCTCCTATAATTCACCCCTCCACTTT.